These T cell receptor beta chains were read from a single sample in a study of T cell responses to AZD1222 COVID-19 vaccine. Some clones are missing from TCRdb's copy, which holds only in-frame ones; the method was immunoSEQ multiplex PCR. The table has roughly 140,000 clones, about 90% seen once; the top ten hold approximately 5.3%. Sequencing used peripheral blood, obtained on day 0 of AZD1222 vaccination. The receptors shown here come from an adult in good health. The CDR3 runs from the conserved cysteine through the conserved F or W. The order of the fields is CDR3 protein, CDR3 DNA, D gene, clone size, J gene, V gene. D genes are given only for firm matches. Not every row has a clone size; where given, it reads once, few, many or a size class.

CASSHSGTSTDTQYF,TGTGCCAGCAGCCATAGCGGGACTAGCACAGATACGCAGTATTTT,TRBD2,NA,TRBJ2-3,TRBV6-5
CASSLGGTYNEQFF,TGTGCCAGCAGCTTGGGGGGGACCTACAATGAGCAGTTCTTC,TRBD2,NA,TRBJ2-1,TRBV11-3
CASSLVKDFDGYTF,TGTGCCAGCAGTTTGGTAAAGGACTTTGATGGCTACACCTTC,NA,NA,TRBJ1-2,TRBV2
CASSVMNTEAFF,TGTGCCAGCAGTGTAATGAACACTGAAGCTTTCTTT,NA,NA,TRBJ1-1,TRBV28
CASSWTGQETQYF,TGTGCCAGCAGTTGGACAGGTCAAGAGACCCAGTACTTC,TRBD1,few,TRBJ2-5,TRBV28
CASSLVGGSNQPQHF,TGTGCCAGCAGCTTAGTGGGGGGCAGCAATCAGCCCCAGCATTTT,NA,once,TRBJ1-5,TRBV7-3
CTSSQPYQLAGVLNTDTQYF,TGCACCAGCAGCCAACCGTATCAGCTAGCGGGAGTTCTCAACACAGATACGCAGTATTTT,NA,NA,TRBJ2-3,TRBV1
CASSFSAGGPGEQFF,TGTGCCAGCAGTTTTAGCGCGGGAGGGCCAGGAGAGCAGTTCTTC,TRBD2,NA,TRBJ2-1,TRBV27
CASSPSLAGKSYEQYF,TGTGCCAGCAGCCCCTCCCTAGCGGGAAAGTCCTACGAGCAGTACTTC,TRBD2,NA,TRBJ2-7,TRBV28
CASSSGLTSTDTQYF,TGTGCCAGCAGCTCTGGACTCACTAGCACAGATACGCAGTATTTT,NA,NA,TRBJ2-3,TRBV7-3
CSGGNTGELFF,TGCAGTGGAGGTAACACCGGGGAGCTGTTTTTT,NA,NA,TRBJ2-2,TRBV20-1
CASSSMSGSNYNEQFF,TGTGCCAGCAGCTCGATGAGCGGTAGCAACTACAATGAGCAGTTCTTC,NA,NA,TRBJ2-1,TRBV7-2
CASGESGSLVSYNEQFF,TGTGCCAGTGGAGAGAGCGGGAGCCTCGTCTCCTACAATGAGCAGTTCTTC,TRBD2,NA,TRBJ2-1,TRBV19
CASNHGGGWGNTEAFF,TGTGCCAGTAACCATGGGGGAGGGTGGGGGAACACTGAAGCTTTCTTT,NA,NA,TRBJ1-1,TRBV19
CASSVDSMTYEQYF,TGTGCCAGCAGTGTGGACTCCATGACCTACGAGCAGTACTTC,NA,NA,TRBJ2-7,TRBV2
CASRAGHPKNTEAFF,TGTGCCAGCAGAGCAGGGCACCCAAAGAACACTGAAGCTTTCTTT,NA,few,TRBJ1-1,TRBV6-5
CASSIGDGTYEQYF,TGTGCCAGTAGTATAGGGGACGGTACCTACGAGCAGTACTTC,NA,NA,TRBJ2-7,TRBV19
CASSPGGVGQFF,TGCGCCAGCAGCCCCGGGGGCGTCGGGCAGTTCTTC,NA,few,TRBJ2-1,TRBV5-1
CAIEARDRGPGELFF,TGTGCCATAGAGGCCCGGGACAGGGGCCCCGGGGAGCTGTTTTTT,TRBD1,once,TRBJ2-2,TRBV19
CASRGGLAGGRFQEETQYF,TGTGCCAGCAGGGGGGGACTAGCGGGAGGGCGATTTCAAGAAGAGACCCAGTACTTC,TRBD2,NA,TRBJ2-5,TRBV2
CAKGYGTTNTEAFF,TGTGCTAAAGGGTACGGGACAACCAACACTGAAGCTTTCTTT,NA,NA,TRBJ1-1,TRBV2
CASSPTQGSTYEQYF,TGTGCCAGCTCACCGACTCAGGGGTCCACCTACGAGCAGTACTTC,NA,few,TRBJ2-7,TRBV18
CASSLGGSVQETQYF,TGTGCCAGCAGCTTAGGGGGTAGCGTTCAAGAGACCCAGTACTTC,NA,few,TRBJ2-5,TRBV7-2
CASTKEGGREAFF,TGTGCCAGCACCAAAGAAGGGGGCCGTGAAGCTTTCTTT,TRBD1,NA,TRBJ1-1,TRBV14
CASRDWTSSSYEQYF,TGTGCCAGCAGAGATTGGACTAGCAGTTCCTACGAGCAGTACTTC,TRBD2,NA,TRBJ2-7,TRBV6-5
CASRPLPGLAGAYEQYF,TGTGCCAGCAGGCCACTCCCGGGACTAGCGGGAGCCTACGAGCAGTACTTC,TRBD2,NA,TRBJ2-7,TRBV27
CASRSRQVNQPQHF,TGTGCCAGCAGATCAAGACAGGTCAATCAGCCCCAGCATTTT,NA,NA,TRBJ1-5,TRBV6-5
CASSFFGTGGYTEAFF,TGTGCCAGCAGCTTCTTTGGGACAGGAGGGTACACTGAAGCTTTCTTT,TRBD1,few,TRBJ1-1,TRBV5-6
CASSPQAGGSDTQYF,TGTGCCAGCAGTCCACAAGCGGGAGGCTCAGATACGCAGTATTTT,TRBD2,NA,TRBJ2-3,TRBV28
CASSLDSGTYNEQFF,TGTGCCAGCAGCTTAGATAGCGGTACCTACAATGAGCAGTTCTTC,NA,NA,TRBJ2-1,TRBV7-2
CASSPGLAGGTDTQYF,TGTGCCAGCAGTCCGGGACTAGCGGGCGGCACAGATACGCAGTATTTT,TRBD2,NA,TRBJ2-3,TRBV27
CASSPAGTNGYTF,TGTGCCAGCAGTCCGGCCGGGACAAATGGCTACACCTTC,NA,NA,TRBJ1-2,TRBV2
CASSLRIAGVTGELFF,TGTGCCAGCAGCTTAAGAATAGCGGGAGTCACCGGGGAGCTGTTTTTT,TRBD2,NA,TRBJ2-2,TRBV7-8
CASSFGLALSYNEQFF,TGTGCCAGCAGCTTTGGGCTAGCGCTCTCCTACAATGAGCAGTTCTTC,NA,NA,TRBJ2-1,TRBV7-2
CASSLELGNWNEQFF,TGTGCCAGCAGTTTAGAGTTAGGTAATTGGAATGAGCAGTTCTTC,NA,NA,TRBJ2-1,TRBV27
CASSQDPDNSPLHF,TGCGCCAGCAGCCAAGATCCGGATAATTCACCCCTCCACTTT,NA,NA,TRBJ1-6,TRBV4-1
CASSQAGLVVHEQYF,TGTGCCAGCAGCCAAGCGGGACTAGTGGTCCACGAGCAGTACTTC,TRBD2,NA,TRBJ2-7,TRBV3-1/TRBV3-2
CASSLGPGSEQYF,TGTGCCAGCAGCCTGGGACCAGGCAGCGAGCAGTACTTC,NA,few,TRBJ2-7,TRBV5-6
CASREGNSFGDEQFF,TGTGCCAGTCGAGAGGGTAACAGCTTCGGGGATGAGCAGTTCTTC,NA,NA,TRBJ2-1,TRBV19
CASSATGGLTQAFF,TGTGCCAGCAGCGCTACAGGGGGATTGACGCAAGCTTTCTTT,TRBD1,once,TRBJ1-1,TRBV9
CASITGTKSYEQYF,TGTGCCAGCATAACCGGGACAAAGTCCTACGAGCAGTACTTC,NA,NA,TRBJ2-7,TRBV28
CASSEYLTGRETQYF,TGTGCCAGCAGTGAATATTTAACAGGTCGAGAGACCCAGTACTTC,NA,NA,TRBJ2-5,TRBV25-1
CASSLNGTSFSQYF,TGTGCCAGCAGCCTAAACGGGACTAGTTTTTCGCAGTATTTT,TRBD2,NA,TRBJ2-3,TRBV3-1/TRBV3-2
CASRINQPQHF,TGTGCCAGCAGAATAAATCAGCCCCAGCATTTT,NA,NA,TRBJ1-5,TRBV2
CASSRGQGLEAFF,TGTGCCAGCAGTCGCGGACAGGGCCTTGAAGCTTTCTTT,TRBD1,NA,TRBJ1-1,TRBV12-3/TRBV12-4
CATSDPRGREQYF,TGTGCCACCAGTGACCCGAGGGGGCGCGAGCAGTACTTC,TRBD1,NA,TRBJ2-7,TRBV24-1
CASSLAMSTSTDTQYF,TGTGCCAGCAGCTTAGCTATGAGTACTAGCACAGATACGCAGTATTTT,NA,once,TRBJ2-3,TRBV7-8
CAWSVKSAGYTF,TGTGCCTGGAGTGTAAAGTCGGCTGGCTACACCTTC,NA,NA,TRBJ1-2,TRBV30
CASSLLVGSKTGELFF,TGTGCCAGCAGTTTATTGGTCGGGAGCAAGACCGGGGAGCTGTTTTTT,NA,NA,TRBJ2-2,TRBV28
CASSSSTGTENTEAFF,TGTGCCAGCAGTTCCTCGACCGGGACCGAGAACACTGAAGCTTTCTTT,NA,NA,TRBJ1-1,TRBV28
CASSVEGLATDF,TGTGCCAGCAGCGTAGAGGGGCTCGCGACGGACTTC,NA,few,TRBJ2-7,TRBV7-9
CASSLVLGARSEAFF,TGTGCCAGCAGCTTGGTATTGGGGGCTCGGTCTGAAGCTTTCTTT,NA,NA,TRBJ1-1,TRBV5-6
CASARDTNIQYF,TGTGCCAGCGCTAGGGACACGAACATTCAGTACTTC,NA,once,TRBJ2-4,TRBV27
CASRGGPYNEQFF,TGTGCCAGCCGGGGAGGGCCCTACAATGAGCAGTTCTTC,TRBD2,NA,TRBJ2-1,TRBV11-3
CASSPYRALGVYEQYF,TGTGCCAGCTCACCATACAGGGCACTTGGTGTCTACGAGCAGTACTTC,NA,NA,TRBJ2-7,TRBV18
CASSLAAGGYGYTF,TGTGCCAGCAGCTTAGCGGCCGGGGGCTATGGCTACACCTTC,NA,few,TRBJ1-2,TRBV7-2
CASSLSTGLGFEAFF,TGTGCCAGCAGTTTATCCACCGGATTAGGGTTTGAAGCTTTCTTT,NA,NA,TRBJ1-1,TRBV27